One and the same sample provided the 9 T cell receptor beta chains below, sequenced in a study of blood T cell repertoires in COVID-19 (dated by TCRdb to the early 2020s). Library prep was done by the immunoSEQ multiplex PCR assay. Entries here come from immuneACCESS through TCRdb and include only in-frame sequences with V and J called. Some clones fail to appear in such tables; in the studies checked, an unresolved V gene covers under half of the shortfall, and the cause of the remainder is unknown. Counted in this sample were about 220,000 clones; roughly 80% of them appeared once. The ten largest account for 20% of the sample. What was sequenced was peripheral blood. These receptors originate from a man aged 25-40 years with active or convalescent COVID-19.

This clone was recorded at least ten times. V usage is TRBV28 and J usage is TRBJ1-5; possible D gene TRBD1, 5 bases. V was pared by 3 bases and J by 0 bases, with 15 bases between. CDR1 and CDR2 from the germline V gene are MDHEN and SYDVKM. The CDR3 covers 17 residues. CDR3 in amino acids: CASSFDQGPGSNQPQHF. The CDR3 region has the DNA TGTGCCAGCAGTTTTGATCAGGGTCCGGGTAGCAATCAGCCCCAGCATTTT.

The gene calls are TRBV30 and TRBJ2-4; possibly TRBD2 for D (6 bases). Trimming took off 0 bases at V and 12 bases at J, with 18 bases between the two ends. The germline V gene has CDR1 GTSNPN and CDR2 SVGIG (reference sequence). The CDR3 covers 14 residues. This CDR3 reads CAWSVERTKNGQYF. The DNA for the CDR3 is TGTGCCTGGAGTGTAGAGCGGACTAAAAACGGTCAGTACTTC.

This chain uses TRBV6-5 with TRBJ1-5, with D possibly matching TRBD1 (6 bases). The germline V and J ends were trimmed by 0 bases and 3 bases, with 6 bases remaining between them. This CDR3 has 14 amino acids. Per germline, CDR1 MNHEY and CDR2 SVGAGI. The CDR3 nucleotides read TGTGCCAGCAGTTACTCGGGGGCCAATCAGCCCCAGCATTTT. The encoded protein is CASSYSGANQPQHF.

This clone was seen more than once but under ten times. The CDR3 loop is CASSIAGTSGTYYEQYF. The CDR3, as DNA: TGTGCCAGTAGTATAGCCGGGACTAGCGGAACTTACTACGAGCAGTACTTC. The J gene is TRBJ2-7, the V gene TRBV19, with 11 bases aligning to TRBD2. The J segment lost 3 bases and the V segment lost 1 base, leaving 8 bases of the junction unmatched. From germline, CDR1 is LNHDA and CDR2 SQIVND (reference sequence). The CDR3 is made up of 17 amino acids.

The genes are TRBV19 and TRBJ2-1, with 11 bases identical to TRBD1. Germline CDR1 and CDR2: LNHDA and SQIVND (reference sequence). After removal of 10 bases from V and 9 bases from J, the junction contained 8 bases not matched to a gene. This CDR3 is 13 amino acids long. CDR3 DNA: TGTGCCACCGCGGGACAGGGGGAGGGTGAGCAGTTCTTC. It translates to CATAGQGEGEQFF.

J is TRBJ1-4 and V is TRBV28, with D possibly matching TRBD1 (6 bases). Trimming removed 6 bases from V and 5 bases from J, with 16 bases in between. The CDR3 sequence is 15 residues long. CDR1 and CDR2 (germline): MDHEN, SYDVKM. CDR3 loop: CASRNKQGLNEKLFF. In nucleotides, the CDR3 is TGTGCCAGCAGAAATAAACAGGGCCTGAATGAAAAACTGTTTTTT. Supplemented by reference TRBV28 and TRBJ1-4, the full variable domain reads DVKVTQSSRYLVKRTGEKVFLECVQDMDHENMFWYRQDPGLGLRLIYFSYDVKMKEKGDIPEGYSVSREKKERFSLILESASTNQTSMYLCASRNKQGLNEKLFFGSGTQLSVL.

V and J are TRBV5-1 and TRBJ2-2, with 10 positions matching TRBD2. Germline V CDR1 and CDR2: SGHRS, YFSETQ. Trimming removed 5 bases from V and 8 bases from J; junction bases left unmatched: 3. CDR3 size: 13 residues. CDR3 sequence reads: CASSPSGSGELFF. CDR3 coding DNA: TGCGCCAGCAGTCCTAGCGGGAGTGGGGAGCTGTTTTTT.

The CDR3 DNA is TGTGCCAGCAGCTTAGGGGCAGGAAACACCATATATTTT. It specifies CASSLGAGNTIYF. V usage is TRBV5-6 and J usage is TRBJ1-3; maybe TRBD1 (5 bases). The V gene's germline CDR1 is SGHDT and CDR2 YYEEEE. The V end was cut by 2 bases, the J end by 4 bases, with 7 bases between. This CDR3 is 13 amino acids long.

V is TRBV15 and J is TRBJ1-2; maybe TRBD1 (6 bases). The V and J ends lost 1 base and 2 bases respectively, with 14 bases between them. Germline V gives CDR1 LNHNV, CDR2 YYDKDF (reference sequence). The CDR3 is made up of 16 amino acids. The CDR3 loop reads CATSRVPQGGNYGYTF. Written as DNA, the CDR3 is TGTGCCACCAGCAGAGTACCACAGGGAGGGAACTATGGCTACACCTTC.